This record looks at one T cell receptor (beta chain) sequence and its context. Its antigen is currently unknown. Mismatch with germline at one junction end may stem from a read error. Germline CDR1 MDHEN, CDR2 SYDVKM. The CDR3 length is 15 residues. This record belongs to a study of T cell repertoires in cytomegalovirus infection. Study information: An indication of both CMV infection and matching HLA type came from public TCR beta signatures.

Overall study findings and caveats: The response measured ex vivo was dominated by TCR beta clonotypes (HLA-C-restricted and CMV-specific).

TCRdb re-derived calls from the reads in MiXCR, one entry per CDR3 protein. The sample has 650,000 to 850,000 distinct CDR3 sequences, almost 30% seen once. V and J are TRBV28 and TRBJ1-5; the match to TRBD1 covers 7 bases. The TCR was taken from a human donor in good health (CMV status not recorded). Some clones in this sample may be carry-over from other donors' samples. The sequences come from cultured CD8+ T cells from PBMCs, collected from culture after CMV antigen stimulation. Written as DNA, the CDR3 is TGTGCCAGCAGTTTCCTGGGACAGAGGAATCAGCTCCAGCATTTT. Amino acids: CASSFLGQRNQLQHF. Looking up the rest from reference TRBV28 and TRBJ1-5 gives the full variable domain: DVKVTQSSRYLVKRTGEKVFLECVQDMDHENMFWYRQDPGLGLRLIYFSYDVKMKEKGDIPEGYSVSREKKERFSLILESASTNQTSMYLCASSFLGQRNQLQHFGDGTRLSIL.